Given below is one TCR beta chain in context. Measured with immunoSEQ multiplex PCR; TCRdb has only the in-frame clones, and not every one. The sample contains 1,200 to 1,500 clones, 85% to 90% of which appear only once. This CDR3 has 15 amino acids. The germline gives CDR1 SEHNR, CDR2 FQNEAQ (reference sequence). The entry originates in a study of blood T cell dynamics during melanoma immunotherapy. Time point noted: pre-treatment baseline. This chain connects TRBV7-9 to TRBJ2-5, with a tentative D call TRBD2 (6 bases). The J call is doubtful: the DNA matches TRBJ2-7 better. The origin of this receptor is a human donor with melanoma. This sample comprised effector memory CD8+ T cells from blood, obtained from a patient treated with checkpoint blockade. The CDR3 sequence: CASSLGRGLSYEQYF. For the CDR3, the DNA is TGTGCCAGCAGCTTAGGCCGGGGGTTATCCTACGAGCAGTACTTC.